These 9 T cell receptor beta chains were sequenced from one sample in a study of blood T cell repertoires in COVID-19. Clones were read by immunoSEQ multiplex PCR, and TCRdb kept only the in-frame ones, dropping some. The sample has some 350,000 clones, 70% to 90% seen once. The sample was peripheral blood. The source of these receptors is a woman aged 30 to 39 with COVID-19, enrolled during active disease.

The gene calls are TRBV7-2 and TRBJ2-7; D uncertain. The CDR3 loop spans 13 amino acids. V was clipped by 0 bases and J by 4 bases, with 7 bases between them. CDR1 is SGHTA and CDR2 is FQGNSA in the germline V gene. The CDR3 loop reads CASSLALVYEQYF. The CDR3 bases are TGTGCCAGCAGCTTAGCGCTAGTTTACGAGCAGTACTTC.

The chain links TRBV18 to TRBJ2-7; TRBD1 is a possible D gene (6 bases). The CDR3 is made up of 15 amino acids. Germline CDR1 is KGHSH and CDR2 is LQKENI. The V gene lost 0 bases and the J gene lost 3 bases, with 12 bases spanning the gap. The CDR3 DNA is TGTGCCAGCTCACCACCGTCGGACAGCTACTACGAGCAGTACTTC. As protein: CASSPPSDSYYEQYF.

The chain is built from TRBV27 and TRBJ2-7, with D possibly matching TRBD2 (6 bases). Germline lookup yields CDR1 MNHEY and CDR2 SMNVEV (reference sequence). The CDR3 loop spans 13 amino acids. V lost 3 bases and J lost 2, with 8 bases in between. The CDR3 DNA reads TGTGCCAGCAGTTTGGGGGGTCCCTACGAGCAGTACTTC. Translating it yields CASSLGGPYEQYF.

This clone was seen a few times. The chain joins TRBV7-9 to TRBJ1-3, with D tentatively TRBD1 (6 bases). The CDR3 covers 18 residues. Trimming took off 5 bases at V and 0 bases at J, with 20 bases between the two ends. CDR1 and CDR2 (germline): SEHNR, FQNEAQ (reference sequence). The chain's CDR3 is CASSPRTAQTVSGNTIYF. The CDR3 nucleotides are TGTGCCAGCAGCCCTCGGACAGCACAAACCGTCTCTGGAAACACCATATATTTT.

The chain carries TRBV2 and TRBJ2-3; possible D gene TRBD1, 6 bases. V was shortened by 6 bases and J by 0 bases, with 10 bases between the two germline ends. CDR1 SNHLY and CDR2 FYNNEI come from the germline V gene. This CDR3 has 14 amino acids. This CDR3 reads CASRDSLSTDTQYF. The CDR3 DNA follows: TGTGCCAGCAGGGACAGCTTGAGCACAGATACGCAGTATTTT.

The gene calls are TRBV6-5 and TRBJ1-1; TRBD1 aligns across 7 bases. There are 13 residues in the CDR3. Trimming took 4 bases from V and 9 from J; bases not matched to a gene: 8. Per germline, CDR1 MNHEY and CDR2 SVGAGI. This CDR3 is CASSWTGRRKAFF. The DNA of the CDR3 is TGTGCCAGCAGTTGGACAGGTAGGAGGAAAGCTTTCTTT.

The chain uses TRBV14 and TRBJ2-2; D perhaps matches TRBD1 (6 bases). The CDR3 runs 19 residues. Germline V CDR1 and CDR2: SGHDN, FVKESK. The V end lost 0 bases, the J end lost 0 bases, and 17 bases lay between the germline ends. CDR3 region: CASSQDHFGTPTNTGELFF. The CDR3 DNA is TGTGCCAGCAGCCAAGATCATTTTGGGACACCGACGAACACCGGGGAGCTGTTTTTT.

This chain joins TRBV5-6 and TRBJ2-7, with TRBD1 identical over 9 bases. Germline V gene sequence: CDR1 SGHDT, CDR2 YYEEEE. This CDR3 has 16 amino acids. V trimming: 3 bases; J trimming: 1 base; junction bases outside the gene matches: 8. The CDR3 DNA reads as TGTGCCAGCAGCTCAAGACAGGGGGGACGGTCCTACGAGCAGTACGTC. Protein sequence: CASSSRQGGRSYEQYV.

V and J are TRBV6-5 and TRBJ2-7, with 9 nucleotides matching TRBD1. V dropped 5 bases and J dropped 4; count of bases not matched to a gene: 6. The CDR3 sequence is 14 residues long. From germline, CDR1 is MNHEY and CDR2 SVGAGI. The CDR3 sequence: CASSRTGANYEQYF. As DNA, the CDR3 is TGTGCCAGCAGTCGGACAGGGGCAAATTACGAGCAGTACTTC.